Below are 6 T cell receptor beta chains sequenced from a single sample in a study of T cell repertoires in cytomegalovirus infection. TCRdb itself ran the reads through MiXCR, one entry per CDR3 protein. The sample comprises about 250,000 distinct CDR3 sequences, approximately 7% of which are singletons, and more than 5.5% rests with the top ten. Sequences were obtained from PBMCs. Receptors were obtained from a human donor in good health (CMV status not recorded). Some clones in this sample may be carry-over from other donors' samples.

This clonotype was counted many times. CDR3 sequence (DNA): TGTGCCAGCACCCGGGGGGGCTTCGTCGGGGAGCTGTTTTTT. Protein: CASTRGGFVGELFF. This chain links TRBV6-6 with TRBJ2-2, with 8 bases lining up with TRBD2. Looked up from germline, CDR1 is MNHNY and CDR2 is SVGAGI (reference sequence). With 7 bases clipped from V and 7 bases from J, the junction kept 8 bases outside the gene matches. The CDR3 is 14 amino acids.

The chain has TRBV20-1 and TRBJ2-1; perhaps TRBD1 as D (6 bases). This CDR3 contains 14 residues. CDR1 is DFQATT, CDR2 SNEGSKA, per germline (reference sequence). V dropped 2 bases and J dropped 8 bases, with 16 bases sitting between them. CDR3 amino acids: CSARPKTGWDEQFF. As DNA, the CDR3 is TGCAGTGCTAGACCTAAGACAGGTTGGGATGAGCAGTTCTTC.

This clonotype was recorded at least ten times. V gene TRBV11-2 combines with J gene TRBJ2-2, with D hard to call. V was cut by 5 bases and J by 7 bases, with 20 bases left in between. The germline V gene has CDR1 SGHAT and CDR2 FQNNGV. The CDR3 spans 16 residues. The CDR3, as DNA: TGTGCCAGCAGCCTCTTTGCCGCGCCTTCGGACGGGGAGCTGTTTTTT. Its translation is CASSLFAAPSDGELFF.

This clonotype was counted many times. A junction boundary mismatches the germline segment, possibly from a read error. The gene calls are TRBV6-2 or TRBV6-3 and TRBJ2-2, with 7 nucleotides matching TRBD2. The CDR3 runs 14 residues. Germline CDR1 and CDR2: MNHEY and SVGEGT. As DNA, the CDR3 is TGTGCAAGCACCCGGGGGGAGAACACCGGGGAGCTGTTTTTT. Amino acid sequence: CASTRGENTGELFF.

This clonotype was picked up many times. The rearrangement links TRBV28 to TRBJ1-2; no reliable D call. The germline CDR1 and CDR2 sequences are MDHEN and SYDVKM. This CDR3 spans 13 amino acids. The ends were cut back, 7 bases at V and 0 bases at J, with 9 bases in the middle. This CDR3 is CASMEQTNYGYTF. CDR3 nucleotide sequence: TGTGCCAGCATGGAACAAACTAACTATGGCTACACCTTC.

Remarks on this clonotype: At one end, the junction sequence differs from germline, possibly due to a read error. The genes are TRBV5-1 and TRBJ2-5, with 8 positions matching TRBD1. The CDR3 has 13 amino acids. Germline assignment: CDR1 SGHRS and CDR2 YFSETQ. The DNA for the CDR3 is TGCGCCGGCAGCTTGACAGGGGCAGAGACCCAGTACTTC. Translation: CAGSLTGAETQYF.